The 27 T cell receptor beta chains below come from one sample, sequenced in a study of beta chain features in type 1 diabetes. Study-wide results and limits: Moderately but significantly shorter TCRB CDR3s were found in Type 1 diabetes patients in all four CD4+ subsets.

Every isolated RNA sample was fully reverse transcribed, so sequencing captured expressed TCRB transcripts. The assay was immunoSEQ multiplex PCR, and TCRdb's table has in-frame clones only and misses some. The data show around 250,000 clones, about 23% seen once. No antigen has been identified for these receptors. Sequencing was carried out using naive CD4+ T cells from blood. These receptors were obtained from a woman between 25 and 40 years old with type 1 diabetes.

The chain combines TRBV5-4 with TRBJ2-3; D possibly corresponds to TRBD2 (7 bases). CDR3 length equals 15 residues. CDR1 SGHNT and CDR2 YYREEE come from the germline V gene (reference sequence). V was cut by 4 bases and J by 2 bases, with 14 bases left in between. The CDR3 protein is CASSRKRDNTDTQYF. The CDR3 region has the DNA TGTGCCAGCAGCCGTAAGCGGGACAACACAGATACGCAGTATTTT.

Only a few counts were recorded for this clone. The chain is built from TRBV30 and TRBJ2-2; unclear D gene. The V and J ends lost 0 bases and 4 bases respectively, with 6 bases between them. The CDR3 loop spans 13 amino acids. Germline CDR1 reads GTSNPN; CDR2 reads SVGIG (reference sequence). This CDR3 reads CAWSVPGTGELFF. The CDR3 bases are TGTGCCTGGAGTGTACCCGGCACCGGGGAGCTGTTTTTT. The variable domain in full, with the rest retrieved from reference TRBV30 and TRBJ2-2, is SQTIHQWPATLVQPVGSPLSLECTVEGTSNPNLYWYRQAAGRGLQLLFYSVGIGQISSEVPQNLSASRPQDRQFILSSKKLLLSDSGFYLCAWSVPGTGELFFGEGSRLTVL.

This clone came up a few times. The chain carries TRBV29-1 and TRBJ2-3; 7 bases align to TRBD2. The CDR3 has 15 amino acids. Germline values: CDR1 SQVTM, CDR2 ANQGSEA. The V segment lost 8 bases and the J segment 1 base; nucleotides outside the gene matches: 12. CDR3 bases: TGCAGCTCTGATGGGGGAGGGGAGGGCACAGATACGCAGTATTTT. The encoded protein is CSSDGGGEGTDTQYF.

In its sample, this clone was seen a few times. The CDR3 DNA reads as TGTGCCAGCTCGTATAGCGGCCCAGATACGCAGTATTTT. The encoded protein is CASSYSGPDTQYF. The J gene is TRBJ2-3, the V gene TRBV7-9, with D perhaps TRBD2 (6 bases). Between the trimmed V and J ends, which lost 8 bases and 4 bases, there was a span of 13 bases. There are 13 residues in the CDR3. The germline V gene has CDR1 SEHNR and CDR2 FQNEAQ (reference sequence). Full variable domain (remainder filled in from reference TRBV7-9 and TRBJ2-3): DTGVSQNPRHKITKRGQNVTFRCDPISEHNRLYWYRQTLGQGPEFLTYFQNEAQLEKSRLLSDRFSAERPKGSFSTLEIQRTEQGDSAMYLCASSYSGPDTQYFGPGTRLTVL.

The chain joins TRBV7-9 to TRBJ2-1; D gene ambiguous. The CDR3 consists of 16 residues. Trimming removed 4 bases from V and 0 bases from J, with 13 bases in between. Germline values: CDR1 SEHNR, CDR2 FQNEAQ (reference sequence). In DNA form, the CDR3 reads TGTGCCAGCAGCTCTTTCCGACAAAGCTCCTACAATGAGCAGTTCTTC. Protein product: CASSSFRQSSYNEQFF. Using reference TRBV7-9 and TRBJ2-1 for the parts outside the CDR3, the full variable domain is DTGVSQNPRHKITKRGQNVTFRCDPISEHNRLYWYRQTLGQGPEFLTYFQNEAQLEKSRLLSDRFSAERPKGSFSTLEIQRTEQGDSAMYLCASSSFRQSSYNEQFFGPGTRLTVL.

This clone was counted a few times. The V gene is TRBV29-1, the J gene TRBJ2-3; 8 nucleotides align to TRBD2. Trimming cost V 4 bases and J 1 base; bases outside gene matches: 4. This CDR3 region has 14 residues. Germline assignment: CDR1 SQVTM and CDR2 ANQGSEA. The CDR3 sequence: CSVVAGRGTDTQYF. The CDR3 DNA follows: TGCAGCGTTGTAGCGGGGAGGGGCACAGATACGCAGTATTTT.

The sample holds a few counts of this clone. The chain links TRBV30 to TRBJ1-1; possible D gene TRBD1, 6 bases. The V gene's germline CDR1 is GTSNPN and CDR2 SVGIG (reference sequence). V gave up 2 bases and J gave up 0 bases, with 13 bases separating them. CDR3 size: 15 residues. Written as DNA, the CDR3 is TGTGCCTGGAGTAGACTCACAGGGTTGAACACTGAAGCTTTCTTT. Its translation: CAWSRLTGLNTEAFF.

This sequence joins TRBV30 and TRBJ1-1; no clear D. V dropped 1 base and J dropped 5 bases, with 14 bases sitting between them. The CDR3 loop spans 14 amino acids. Germline CDR1 reads GTSNPN; CDR2 reads SVGIG (reference sequence). The chain's CDR3 is CAWSGQAEETEAFF. As DNA, the CDR3 is TGTGCCTGGAGTGGGCAGGCGGAGGAGACTGAAGCTTTCTTT.

This clone has just a few counts. This chain links TRBV2 with TRBJ1-5; 8 bases line up with TRBD1. The CDR3 totals 16 residues. CDR1 is SNHLY, CDR2 FYNNEI, per germline. J lost 0 bases, V lost 6 bases, and 7 bases had no gene match. The CDR3 spells CASRNRQGYSNQPQHF. CDR3 coding DNA: TGTGCCAGCAGAAATAGACAGGGGTATAGCAATCAGCCCCAGCATTTT.

The V and J genes are TRBV9 and TRBJ2-5; 12 bases align to TRBD2. Germline CDR1 reads SGDLS; CDR2 reads YYNGEE. The V and J ends lost 3 bases and 4 bases, in that order; junction bases with no gene match: 7. The CDR3 consists of 16 residues. CDR3 nucleotide sequence: TGTGCCAGCAGCGGACTAGCGGGAGTCGATAGAGAGACCCAGTACTTC. Translation gives CASSGLAGVDRETQYF.

This clone turned up a few times. The genes are TRBV9 and TRBJ2-3, with TRBD1 matching over 11 bases. CDR1 and CDR2 from the germline V gene are SGDLS and YYNGEE. The CDR3 runs to 17 residues. With V trimmed by 0 bases and J by 3 bases, 6 bases remained unmatched. CDR3 nucleotide sequence: TGTGCCAGCAGCGTAGCCGGGACAGGGGGATGGACAGATACGCAGTATTTT. Translating gives CASSVAGTGGWTDTQYF.

The genes are TRBV14 and TRBJ1-1; D is uncertain. The V and J ends lost 3 bases and 1 base respectively, with 6 bases between them. The CDR3 extends over 13 amino acids. From germline, CDR1 is SGHDN and CDR2 FVKESK. CDR3 sequence: CASSHIPNTEAFF. The CDR3 DNA is TGTGCCAGCAGCCACATCCCGAACACTGAAGCTTTCTTT.

This clone was found a few times. The chain is built from TRBV14 and TRBJ2-1; 7 bases agree with TRBD2. Unmatched junction bases numbered 9, after V lost 1 base and J lost 15 bases. CDR1 and CDR2 from the germline V gene are SGHDN and FVKESK. This CDR3 contains 13 residues. CDR3 protein: CASSQGLAGDGFF. CDR3 nucleotides: TGTGCCAGCAGCCAAGGACTGGCGGGAGATGGGTTCTTC.

The chain couples TRBV6-5 to TRBJ2-7; no reliable D call. The CDR3 has 14 amino acids. V was shortened by 10 bases and J by 0 bases, with 16 bases between the two germline ends. Germline CDR1 MNHEY, CDR2 SVGAGI. CDR3 protein: CATLDSRGSYEQYF. CDR3 sequence (DNA): TGTGCCACCCTCGACTCCCGCGGCTCCTACGAGCAGTACTTC.

The chain is built from TRBV7-2 and TRBJ1-2; 10 bases align to TRBD1. CDR1 is SGHTA, CDR2 FQGNSA, per germline. This CDR3 comprises 15 residues. V lost 6 bases to trimming and J lost 4 bases; unmatched junction nucleotides: 8. This chain's CDR3 is CASSTGTGVSYGYTF. In DNA form, the CDR3 reads TGTGCCAGCAGTACCGGGACAGGGGTGAGCTATGGCTACACCTTC.

V and J are TRBV9 and TRBJ2-2, with a tentative D call TRBD1 (5 bases). V lost 2 bases and J 3 bases, leaving 5 bases between the germline ends. Per the germline V gene, CDR1 is SGDLS and CDR2 is YYNGEE. This CDR3 spans 13 amino acids. The CDR3 region has the DNA TGTGCCAGCAGCGTCAGGGACACCGGGGAGCTGTTTTTT. Translation gives CASSVRDTGELFF.

The chain is built from TRBV29-1 and TRBJ1-2, with 7 bases identical to TRBD1. CDR3 length: 14 amino acids. Germline trimming cut 4 bases from V and 4 bases from J; bases unmatched to any gene: 9. From germline, CDR1 is SQVTM and CDR2 ANQGSEA. For the CDR3, the DNA is TGCAGCGTTGGCGACAGGGATCTCTCCTATGGCTACACCTTC. This codes for CSVGDRDLSYGYTF. Full variable domain (outside the CDR3, taken from reference TRBV29-1 and TRBJ1-2): SAVISQKPSRDICQRGTSLTIQCQVDSQVTMMFWYRQQPGQSLTLIATANQGSEATYESGFVIDKFPISRPNLTFSTLTVSNMSPEDSSIYLCSVGDRDLSYGYTFGSGTRLTVV.

This chain uses TRBV30 with TRBJ2-1, with 9 bases identical to TRBD1. Germline-derived CDR1 and CDR2 are GTSNPN and SVGIG (reference sequence). Germline trimming cut 2 bases from V and 7 bases from J; bases unmatched to any gene: 6. The CDR3 extends over 14 amino acids. The CDR3 here is CAWSPGQGTNEQFF. CDR3 sequence (DNA): TGTGCCTGGAGTCCGGGACAGGGTACGAATGAGCAGTTCTTC.

In this sample, this clone turned up a few times. V gene TRBV30 combines with J gene TRBJ1-1; 7 nucleotides agree with TRBD1. Germline V lookup: CDR1 GTSNPN, CDR2 SVGIG (reference sequence). The CDR3 loop spans 12 amino acids. Trimming at V came to 0 bases and at J to 11 bases, leaving 6 bases not matched to a gene. The DNA of the CDR3 is TGTGCCTGGAGTGTAGGACAGGTTATCGCTTTCTTT. Its translation is CAWSVGQVIAFF.

V gene TRBV4-1 combines with J gene TRBJ1-1, with D perhaps TRBD1 (6 bases). The CDR3 spans 14 residues. The germline V gene encodes CDR1 MGHRA and CDR2 YSYEKL. Trimming removed 1 base from V and 1 base from J, with 7 bases in between. This chain's CDR3 is CASSQGRGNTEAFF. CDR3 DNA: TGCGCCAGCAGCCAAGGCAGGGGGAACACTGAAGCTTTCTTT.

This chain uses TRBV4-1 with TRBJ2-7; D possibly corresponds to TRBD1 (6 bases). Germline CDR1 MGHRA, CDR2 YSYEKL. This CDR3 region has 19 residues. Trimming pared 4 bases from V and 0 bases from J, leaving 25 bases between. The CDR3 coding sequence is TGCGCCAGCAGCCGAGCCCAATCTCGGGACATAGGGTTCTCCTACGAGCAGTACTTC. This gives the protein CASSRAQSRDIGFSYEQYF.

The gene calls are TRBV4-2 and TRBJ2-7; a possible D gene is TRBD1 (5 bases). This CDR3 has 11 residues. The germline gives CDR1 LGHNA, CDR2 YNFKEQ. Deletions cut 7 bases from V and 2 bases from J, with 6 bases between. In nucleotides, the CDR3 is TGTGCCAGCATGGACACCTACGAGCAGTACTTC. Its protein is CASMDTYEQYF.

This clone was seen only a few times. The genes are TRBV4-1 and TRBJ1-5, with TRBD1 matching 8 bases. The CDR3 is made up of 16 amino acids. The germline gives CDR1 MGHRA, CDR2 YSYEKL. The junction had 9 bases not matched to a gene; V was cut back by 3 bases and J by 5 bases. The CDR3 reads CASSHIPGQADQPQHF. CDR3 in DNA: TGCGCCAGCAGCCACATACCGGGACAGGCGGATCAGCCCCAGCATTTT.

A few counts support this clone. The genes are TRBV7-9 and TRBJ2-5; D remains ambiguous. V was cut by 3 bases and J by 1 base, with 15 bases left in between. Germline V gives CDR1 SEHNR, CDR2 FQNEAQ (reference sequence). The length of the CDR3 is 16 residues. The CDR3 here is CASSFRHSPSQETQYF. CDR3 bases: TGTGCCAGCAGCTTCCGTCACTCCCCGTCCCAAGAGACCCAGTACTTC.

The chain links TRBV7-9 to TRBJ2-5; 7 bases are shared with TRBD1. The CDR3 loop spans 13 amino acids. The ends lost 5 bases at V and 4 bases at J; junction bases unmatched: 4. The germline gives CDR1 SEHNR, CDR2 FQNEAQ (reference sequence). The CDR3 sequence: CASSLGGRETQYF. In nucleotides, the CDR3 is TGTGCCAGCAGCCTAGGGGGCAGAGAGACCCAGTACTTC.

This clone was picked up a small number of times. The chain has TRBV30 and TRBJ2-7; the match to TRBD1 covers 8 bases. V shed 0 bases and J 2 bases; nucleotides not matched to a gene: 9. Germline V lookup: CDR1 GTSNPN, CDR2 SVGIG (reference sequence). This CDR3 region has 16 residues. The CDR3 here is CAWSVRTGTGAYEQYF. The CDR3 nucleotides are TGTGCCTGGAGTGTGAGAACCGGGACAGGAGCCTACGAGCAGTACTTC.

The chain carries TRBV29-1 and TRBJ2-3; 9 bases map to TRBD2. The CDR3 extends over 15 amino acids. Germline V gene sequence: CDR1 SQVTM, CDR2 ANQGSEA. The V and J ends lost 6 bases and 5 bases, in that order; junction bases with no gene match: 12. CDR3 in amino acids: CSVQTGGRGGDTQYF. DNA for the CDR3: TGCAGCGTCCAAACCGGCGGGAGGGGTGGAGATACGCAGTATTTT.